This entry describes one TCR beta chain. Being one base from a much bigger clone, this may be a read error. This sample is drawn from a study of CDR3 diversity in severe acne. The germline CDR1 and CDR2 sequences are SGHRS and YFSETQ. Trimming left V 2 bases short and J 6 bases short, with 15 bases between. CDR3 size: 15 residues. TCRdb called the PCR reads again in MiXCR, with one record for every CDR3 protein. The table shows roughly 100,000 distinct CDR3 sequences, with more than 45% occurring only once. Specimen: blood. This sequence joins TRBV5-1 and TRBJ2-1; the D call may be TRBD1 or TRBD2 (5 bases each). The receptor was isolated from a male donor with acne. The CDR3 sequence: CASSLRARDRNEQFF. CDR3 bases: TGCGCCAGCAGCTTACGAGCCCGGGACCGCAATGAGCAGTTCTTC.